A single sample gave rise to the 11 T cell receptor beta chains below, sequenced in a study of T cell repertoires in cytomegalovirus infection. From the reads, TCRdb called clonotypes with MiXCR, one entry per CDR3 protein. Seen here are under 850,000 distinct CDR3 sequences, roughly 36% observed once, and the top ten hold 2.5% to 3.5%. The sequenced material came from PBMCs. These TCRs come from a human donor in good health (CMV status not recorded). Some clones in this sample may be carry-over from other donors' samples.

The chain combines TRBV15 with TRBJ2-1, with 12 bases matching TRBD2. This CDR3 spans 20 amino acids. Trimming removed 1 base from V and 0 bases from J; junction bases left unmatched: 10. Germline V gene lookup returns CDR1 LNHNV and CDR2 YYDKDF (reference sequence). Here the CDR3 DNA reads TGTGCCACCAGCAGAGGGACTAGCGGGACCCTGGGGGGCTCCTACAATGAGCAGTTCTTC. Amino acid sequence: CATSRGTSGTLGGSYNEQFF. Full variable domain (missing parts from reference TRBV15 and TRBJ2-1): DAMVIQNPRYQVTQFGKPVTLSCSQTLNHNVMYWYQQKSSQAPKLLFHYYDKDFNNEADTPDNFQSRRPNTSFCFLDIRSPGLGDTAMYLCATSRGTSGTLGGSYNEQFFGPGTRLTVL.

Ten or more counts support this clonotype. The rearrangement links TRBV7-9 to TRBJ1-4, with D possibly TRBD1 on 5 matching bases. The CDR3 is made up of 16 amino acids. Trimming pared 1 base from V and 7 bases from J, leaving 16 bases between. The germline V gene encodes CDR1 SEHNR and CDR2 FQNEAQ (reference sequence). The CDR3 loop reads CASSLVSTGLSEKLFF. Written as DNA, the CDR3 is TGTGCCAGCAGCTTAGTTTCAACAGGACTCAGTGAAAAACTGTTTTTT. Full variable domain (outside the CDR3, taken from reference TRBV7-9 and TRBJ1-4): DTGVSQNPRHKITKRGQNVTFRCDPISEHNRLYWYRQTLGQGPEFLTYFQNEAQLEKSRLLSDRFSAERPKGSFSTLEIQRTEQGDSAMYLCASSLVSTGLSEKLFFGSGTQLSVL.

The genes are TRBV28 and TRBJ2-7, with D maybe TRBD1 (6 bases). V was shortened by 11 bases and J by 0 bases, with 11 bases between the two germline ends. In germline, CDR1 is MDHEN, CDR2 SYDVKM. The CDR3 is made up of 12 amino acids. This CDR3 reads CAGAGDSYEQYF. The CDR3 DNA reads TGTGCCGGGGCAGGGGACTCCTACGAGCAGTACTTC.

J is TRBJ1-5 and V is TRBV19, with D unresolved. V was cut by 0 bases and J by 0 bases, with 12 bases left in between. Germline V CDR1 and CDR2: LNHDA, SQIVND (reference sequence). The CDR3 sequence is 17 residues long. CDR3 protein: CASSIDEARNSNQPQHF. CDR3 DNA sequence: TGTGCCAGTAGTATAGATGAGGCCAGGAATAGCAATCAGCCCCAGCATTTT.

In this sample, this clonotype turned up a few times. The rearrangement links TRBV11-2 to TRBJ1-1; 7 bases are shared with TRBD1. This CDR3 region has 13 residues. With V trimmed by 5 bases and J by 4 bases, 4 bases remained unmatched. Germline-derived CDR1 and CDR2 are SGHAT and FQNNGV. CDR3 DNA: TGTGCCAGCAGCCCATGGACAGGCACTGAAGCTTTCTTT. Its protein is CASSPWTGTEAFF.

This sequence joins TRBV6-1 and TRBJ1-5, with unresolved D. The CDR3 is 12 residues long. Germline assignment: CDR1 MNHNS and CDR2 SASEGT. The germline V and J ends were trimmed by 6 bases and 6 bases, with 9 bases remaining between them. CDR3 loop: CASSRGFQPQHF. The DNA of the CDR3 is TGTGCCAGCAGCCGAGGGTTTCAGCCCCAGCATTTT.

This clonotype was seen many times. The genes are TRBV7-9 and TRBJ1-2; the D gene is possibly TRBD1 (6 bases). Per germline, CDR1 SEHNR and CDR2 FQNEAQ (reference sequence). V lost 2 bases and J 2 bases, leaving 12 bases between the germline ends. This CDR3 has 15 amino acids. The CDR3 bases are TGTGCCAGCAGCTTACTCACAGGGCTAAACTATGGCTACACCTTC. Translating gives CASSLLTGLNYGYTF.

This clonotype was seen a single time. The V gene is TRBV19, the J gene TRBJ1-1; D ambiguous. Trimming shortened V by 3 bases and J by 4 bases, and 9 bases separated the two germline ends. The germline V gene encodes CDR1 LNHDA and CDR2 SQIVND (reference sequence). The CDR3 is 13 amino acids. The DNA of the CDR3 is TGTGCCAGTAGTATGCCGGGAATCACTGAAGCTTTCTTT. The encoded protein is CASSMPGITEAFF. The whole variable domain, filled in from reference TRBV19 and TRBJ1-1, reads DGGITQSPKYLFRKEGQNVTLSCEQNLNHDAMYWYRQDPGQGLRLIYYSQIVNDFQKGDIAEGYSVSREKKESFPLTVTSAQKNPTAFYLCASSMPGITEAFFGQGTRLTVV.

This clonotype occurred once. The V gene is TRBV5-1, the J gene TRBJ2-7; 7 nucleotides agree with TRBD2. Trimming at V came to 4 bases and at J to 1 base, leaving 14 bases not matched to a gene. The CDR3 is made up of 17 amino acids. Germline CDR1 is SGHRS and CDR2 is YFSETQ. The CDR3 nucleotides are TGCGCCAGCAGCCCTGGGATGTTGGGCGGGAGTTCCTACGAGCAGTACTTC. It translates to CASSPGMLGGSSYEQYF.

The rearrangement uses TRBV14 and TRBJ2-4, with D hard to call. The CDR3 is 15 residues long. V was shortened by 5 bases and J by 0 bases, with 11 bases between the two germline ends. Germline V CDR1 and CDR2: SGHDN, FVKESK. The CDR3: CASSETGLAKNIQYF. The CDR3 nucleotides read TGTGCCAGCAGCGAGACTGGGCTAGCCAAAAACATTCAGTACTTC.

This clonotype was seen a single time. Just one base apart from a much larger clone, this may be a read error. V and J are TRBV24-1 and TRBJ2-7; 10 nucleotides line up with TRBD1. This CDR3 region has 16 residues. Germline V lookup: CDR1 KGHDR, CDR2 SFDVKD. CDR3 sequence reads: CATSDPTGGGPYEQHF. DNA for the CDR3: TGTGCCACCAGTGACCCGACAGGGGGCGGCCCCTACGAGCAGCACTTC.